This TCR beta chain was captured in a study of blood T cell repertoires in COVID-19. The overall study: Samples of COVID-19 (acute and convalescent) were obtained from the United States, Italy and Spain.

Looked up from germline, CDR1 is LNHDA and CDR2 is SQIVND (reference sequence). V was pared by 5 bases and J by 7 bases, with 8 bases of the junction left unmatched. The CDR3 has 13 amino acids. The sample holds one count of this clone. Original analysis: Estimation of nucleated cell counts was performed using reference gene primer amplification. Assay: immunoSEQ multiplex PCR; the TCRdb copy retains only in-frame clones and omits some. The D gene and trimming were derived from the DNA, and the V and J assignments and clone size from that table. The sample contains about 200,000 clones, 80% to 90% of which appear only once.

The chain employs TRBV19 and TRBJ2-7; TRBD1 matches 7 bases. The specimen sequenced was peripheral blood. The sequence derives from a woman between 70 and 85 years old with acute or convalescent COVID-19. As DNA, the CDR3 is TGTGCCAGTAGTTCGACAGGGTCTGAAGAGCAGTACTTC. Translation gives CASSSTGSEEQYF.